This TCR beta chain was obtained from a study of blood T cells in healthy people across ages. Study overall: About one barcoded beta molecule per two T cells was the capture yield of template switching.

There are 13 residues in the CDR3. Germline-derived CDR1 and CDR2 are MDHEN and SYDVKM. Germline trimming cut 5 bases from V and 9 bases from J; bases unmatched to any gene: 6. Next came a second PCR, run for 7 to 11 cycles, which used a sample-barcoded 5' primer along with a J-beta primer mix. TCRdb re-analysed the 5' RACE reads in MiXCR, keeping a single row per CDR3 protein. The sample records roughly 1.5 million distinct CDR3 sequences, around 40% being singletons. The rearrangement uses TRBV28 and TRBJ2-2; 7 bases fit TRBD2. Sequenced material: blood. The TCR comes from a woman aged 18-30 years in good health. The CDR3 nucleotides read TGTGCCAGCAGTGTTCGGCGGGAGTGGGAGCTGTTTTTT. Amino acid sequence: CASSVRREWELFF.